This T cell receptor beta chain was identified during a study of molecular identifiers for immune sequencing clone quantification. CDR3 length equals 13 residues. Between the trimmed V and J ends, which lost 1 base and 1 base, there was a span of 4 bases. CDR1 and CDR2 (germline): MGHRA, YSYEKL. A CD8+CD4-CCR7+CD45RA+ phenotype served as the sorting definition for naive CD8 T cells. From the PCR reads, TCRdb called clonotypes with MiXCR, one entry per CDR3 protein. The table shows approximately 54,000 distinct CDR3 sequences, with approximately 25% occurring only once. Concerning this clonotype itself: The antigen is not known.

General observations from the study: Barcode sharing among identical TCR molecules could make large clones appear smaller.

The chain couples TRBV4-1 to TRBJ1-1; D is unresolved. This TCR derives from a human donor in good health. Some libraries in this study had Jurkat cell RNA spiked in. The material sequenced was naive CD8+ T cells from blood, with Jurkat cell RNA spiked in. Subset: FACS-sorted CD8+CD4-CCR7+CD45RA+ naive T cells. The CDR3 DNA reads as TGCGCCAGCAGCCAAGGGGGGAACACTGAAGCTTTCTTT. Translated: CASSQGGNTEAFF.